These 11 T cell receptor beta chains originate from one sample sequenced in a study of blood T cell repertoires in COVID-19. Here immunoSEQ multiplex PCR was the method, and the copy in TCRdb shows in-frame clones only, minus some. Of tens of thousands of clones listed, 72% are singletons. Sequencing was performed on peripheral blood. The receptors come from a woman in her 70s with COVID-19, enrolled during active disease.

This clone has a handful of counts. This chain joins TRBV27 and TRBJ2-1, with D hard to call. Trimming removed 2 bases at V and 0 bases at J, with 8 bases between. The CDR3 runs 15 residues. CDR1 MNHEY and CDR2 SMNVEV come from the germline V gene (reference sequence). Here the CDR3 DNA reads TGTGCCAGCAGTTTAGACTCCCGCTCCTACAATGAGCAGTTCTTC. Translated, it gives CASSLDSRSYNEQFF.

This clone appeared a single time. The chain combines TRBV7-2 with TRBJ2-2; possible D gene TRBD2, 5 bases. CDR3 length equals 14 residues. The V gene lost 5 bases and the J gene lost 5 bases, with 12 bases spanning the gap. In germline, CDR1 is SGHTA, CDR2 FQGNSA. CDR3 protein: CASSRRGQTGELFF. For the CDR3, the DNA is TGTGCCAGCAGCCGGAGAGGGCAAACCGGGGAGCTGTTTTTT.

The chain carries TRBV6-5 and TRBJ2-7, with D possibly matching TRBD2 (6 bases). The CDR3 spans 14 residues. The germline V gene encodes CDR1 MNHEY and CDR2 SVGAGI. V was trimmed by 7 bases and J by 2 bases, leaving 15 bases between them. CDR3 sequence: CASTPGPGAYEQYF. CDR3 sequence (DNA): TGTGCCAGCACGCCGGGACCGGGGGCCTACGAGCAGTACTTC.

In its sample, this clone was seen once. The chain uses TRBV6-2 or TRBV6-3 and TRBJ2-3; TRBD2 matches 12 bases. CDR3 length: 19 residues. Germline loops: CDR1 MNHEY, CDR2 SVGEGT. V shed 2 bases, J shed 5 bases, and the junction held 14 bases outside the gene matches. In DNA, the CDR3 is TGTGCCAGCAGTTACCCTACTATCACTAGCGGGAGGCCAAGAGATACGCAGTATTTT. As protein: CASSYPTITSGRPRDTQYF.

The V call is TRBV6-1, the J call TRBJ1-2; tentatively, D is TRBD1 (5 bases). Germline V gives CDR1 MNHNS, CDR2 SASEGT. This CDR3 is 13 amino acids long. Trimming shortened V by 3 bases and J by 8 bases, and 13 bases separated the two germline ends. CDR3 in amino acids: CASSDQGERGYTF. Here the CDR3 DNA reads TGTGCCAGCAGTGATCAGGGCGAGCGAGGCTACACCTTC.

This chain uses TRBV9 with TRBJ2-3; no reliable D call. This CDR3 has 15 amino acids. The germline V gene has CDR1 SGDLS and CDR2 YYNGEE. V shed 2 bases and J shed 0 bases, with 10 bases lying between them. The DNA for the CDR3 is TGTGCCAGCAGCGTCGACGGAGTGAGCACAGATACGCAGTATTTT. It encodes CASSVDGVSTDTQYF.

This clone showed up just a few times. The V and J genes are TRBV9 and TRBJ1-5; 7 positions agree with TRBD1. Germline lookup yields CDR1 SGDLS and CDR2 YYNGEE. CDR3 length equals 15 residues. V lost 4 bases and J lost 4; bases outside the gene matches: 8. The CDR3 loop reads CASSRGGQHNQPQHF. The CDR3 DNA reads TGTGCCAGCAGCCGGGGGGGACAGCATAATCAGCCCCAGCATTTT.

This chain links TRBV7-9 with TRBJ2-3, with D tentatively TRBD1 (5 bases). This CDR3 has 16 residues. Germline CDR1 SEHNR, CDR2 FQNEAQ (reference sequence). V was trimmed by 1 base and J by 4 bases, leaving 15 bases between them. The DNA of the CDR3 is TGTGCCAGCAGCTTAGGGTTATTAGCAGGGTCAGATACGCAGTATTTT. It specifies CASSLGLLAGSDTQYF.

The chain has TRBV11-1 and TRBJ2-1; the match to TRBD2 covers 14 bases. The V segment lost 5 bases and the J segment 8 bases; nucleotides outside the gene matches: 8. The CDR3 spans 16 residues. Germline values: CDR1 SGHAT, CDR2 FQDESV (reference sequence). The CDR3 DNA sequence: TGTGCCAGCAGCCCCAGGACTAGCGGGAGGACGTATGAGCAGTTCTTC. It yields the protein CASSPRTSGRTYEQFF.

V usage is TRBV15 and J usage is TRBJ1-5, with D unresolved. Trimming shortened V by 4 bases and J by 2 bases, and 9 bases separated the two germline ends. The CDR3 consists of 14 residues. Germline assignment: CDR1 LNHNV and CDR2 YYDKDF (reference sequence). CDR3 region: CATSIWGGNQPQHF. The DNA for the CDR3 is TGTGCCACCAGCATTTGGGGAGGCAATCAGCCCCAGCATTTT.

The J gene is TRBJ1-2, the V gene TRBV18; D is undetermined. V was clipped by 0 bases and J by 0 bases, with 11 bases between them. Germline lookup yields CDR1 KGHSH and CDR2 LQKENI. The CDR3 sequence is 16 residues long. DNA for the CDR3: TGTGCCAGCTCACCACCCGGGAGAACCGCTAACTATGGCTACACCTTC. It codes for CASSPPGRTANYGYTF.